This T cell receptor (beta chain) appears in the sequencing data of a study of T cell repertoires in cytomegalovirus infection. One entry per CDR3 protein, called by TCRdb with MiXCR from the reads. The data contain some 440,000 distinct CDR3 sequences, under 40% of them singletons. The clonotype originates from a human donor in good health (CMV status not recorded). Some clones in this sample may be carry-over from other donors' samples. The specimen was PBMCs.

The DNA of the CDR3 is TGTGCCAGCAGCTTAGCTTTCGGAGGCACAGATACGCAGTATTTT. Amino acids: CASSLAFGGTDTQYF. This sequence joins TRBV11-2 and TRBJ2-3; D unclear. V shed 1 base and J shed 1 base, with 9 bases lying between them. This CDR3 spans 15 amino acids. The germline CDR1 and CDR2 sequences are SGHAT and FQNNGV.